One sample yielded the 18 T cell receptor beta chains listed below, sequenced in a study of CD8+CD57+ T cells in acquired aplastic anemia. Patients chosen for sequencing had CD8+CD57+ cells that had expanded, as shown by flow cytometry. The study profiled TCR beta VDJ and CDR3 using genomic DNA as template. TCRdb independently ran MiXCR on the reads; one entry per CDR3 protein. The sample lists around 210,000 distinct CDR3 sequences, approximately 60% occurring once. The specimen was sorted CD4+, CD8+, or CD8+CD57+ T cells (not recorded which) from PBMCs. These receptors were obtained from a human donor with aplastic anemia.

A remark on this clonotype: One end of the junction does not line up with germline, which may come from a read error. V usage is TRBV7-2 and J usage is TRBJ2-5, with D hard to call. The CDR3 is 16 amino acids. Germline V lookup: CDR1 SGHTA, CDR2 FQGNSA. Written as DNA, the CDR3 is TGTGCCAGCAGCTTTCGGTCCAGCGCCTTCCAAGAGACCCGGTACTTC. This encodes CASSFRSSAFQETRYF. The full variable domain, its missing parts supplied by reference TRBV7-2 and TRBJ2-5, is GAGVSQSPSNKVTEKGKDVELRCDPISGHTALYWYRQSLGQGLEFLIYFQGNSAPDKSGLPSDRFSAERTGGSVSTLTIQRTQQEDSAVYLCASSFRSSAFQETRYFGPGTRLLVL.

The chain carries TRBV20-1 and TRBJ2-6; D not resolved. Germline V gene lookup returns CDR1 DFQATT and CDR2 SNEGSKA (reference sequence). The CDR3 is 13 amino acids. V lost 3 bases, J lost 2 bases, and 5 bases lay in between. The CDR3 region has the DNA TGCAGTGCTAGGGTGGCTGGGGCCAACGTCCTGACTTTC. It translates to CSARVAGANVLTF.

The V and J genes are TRBV6-1 and TRBJ2-5, with D hard to call. The CDR3 covers 15 residues. The germline V gene encodes CDR1 MNHNS and CDR2 SASEGT. V was cut by 5 bases and J by 3 bases, with 16 bases left in between. The CDR3 coding sequence is TGTGCCAGCAGTTACTCGATCACAGTAAAAGAGACCCAGTACTTC. Its protein product is CASSYSITVKETQYF.

A single count supports this clonotype. The chain employs TRBV7-6 and TRBJ2-7; D perhaps matches TRBD2 (7 bases). The V gene lost 2 bases and the J gene lost 1 base, with 15 bases spanning the gap. The CDR3 contains 16 residues. The germline gives CDR1 SGHVS, CDR2 FNYEAQ. CDR3 DNA: TGTGCCAGCAGCTTATTAAGTGGGGGGGCGTCCTACGAGCAGTACTTC. Amino acids: CASSLLSGGASYEQYF.

This chain's CDR3 is CSVSGTGSSYEQYF. Here the CDR3 DNA reads TGCAGCGTCTCCGGGACAGGGAGCTCCTACGAGCAGTACTTC. The V call is TRBV29-1, the J call TRBJ2-7, with 9 bases that match TRBD1. This CDR3 is 14 amino acids long. After removal of 6 bases from V and 0 bases from J, the junction contained 6 bases not matched to a gene. CDR1 SQVTM and CDR2 ANQGSEA come from the germline V gene.

The rearrangement uses TRBV15 and TRBJ2-2, with a weak D call TRBD2 (6 bases). CDR1 LNHNV and CDR2 YYDKDF come from the germline V gene (reference sequence). CDR3 length: 15 residues. Trimming took 8 bases from V and 0 from J, leaving 13 bases between them. The CDR3 region has the DNA TGTGCCACCTGCGTCGGGACTTCGAACACCGGGGAGCTGTTTTTT. Translation: CATCVGTSNTGELFF.

This clonotype was observed at least ten times. The chain couples TRBV12-3 or TRBV12-4 to TRBJ2-1; no firm D call. The ends were cut back, 1 base at V and 8 bases at J, with 12 bases in the middle. This CDR3 is built from 14 residues. Here the CDR3 DNA reads TGTGCCAGCAGTTTAGGGTTTTATTCGGATGAGCAGTTCTTC. It yields the protein CASSLGFYSDEQFF.

This clonotype has a count of ten or more. The rearrangement uses TRBV11-2 and TRBJ2-2, with TRBD2 as a possible D gene (6 bases). Germline V lookup: CDR1 SGHAT, CDR2 FQNNGV. V shed 5 bases and J shed 5 bases, with 15 bases lying between them. The CDR3 sequence is 15 residues long. The CDR3 loop reads CASSKSGYGTGELFF. The DNA of the CDR3 is TGTGCCAGCAGCAAAAGCGGGTACGGTACCGGGGAGCTGTTTTTT.

This clonotype was counted a few times. The rearrangement uses TRBV10-3 and TRBJ1-2; D possibly corresponds to TRBD1 (6 bases). This CDR3 comprises 14 residues. Germline V CDR1 and CDR2: ENHRY, SYGVKD. Trimming cost V 6 bases and J 1 base, with 12 bases left between them. This CDR3 is CAIRWTALNYGYTF. The CDR3 coding sequence is TGTGCCATCAGATGGACAGCTCTTAACTATGGCTACACCTTC.

In this sample, this clonotype turned up a few times. The chain joins TRBV19 to TRBJ2-3; a weak D match, TRBD2 (5 bases). Germline CDR1 LNHDA, CDR2 SQIVND (reference sequence). The CDR3 consists of 13 residues. Trimming cost V 8 bases and J 5 bases, with 14 bases left between them. CDR3 protein: CASGPRRGDTQYF. CDR3 in DNA: TGTGCCAGTGGTCCGCGTCGGGGAGATACGCAGTATTTT.

The chain has TRBV24-1 and TRBJ2-3; TRBD1 agrees at 12 bases. The CDR3 consists of 17 residues. With 1 base clipped from V and 3 bases from J, the junction kept 4 bases outside the gene matches. The germline gives CDR1 KGHDR, CDR2 SFDVKD. CDR3 sequence: CATSDFGTGGWTDTQYF. As DNA, the CDR3 is TGTGCCACCAGTGATTTTGGGACAGGGGGCTGGACAGATACGCAGTATTTT.

V usage is TRBV7-2 and J usage is TRBJ1-2; 7 bases are shared with TRBD1. CDR1 and CDR2 (germline): SGHTA, FQGNSA. V shed 5 bases, J shed 5 bases, and the junction held 8 bases outside the gene matches. The CDR3 contains 14 residues. CDR3 sequence reads: CASSGDRVWYGYTF. CDR3 coding DNA: TGTGCCAGCAGCGGCGACAGGGTATGGTATGGCTACACCTTC.

There are a few counts of this clonotype. V usage is TRBV20-1 and J usage is TRBJ2-7; D remains ambiguous. Trimming pared 3 bases from V and 5 bases from J, leaving 11 bases between. The CDR3 has 12 amino acids. In germline, CDR1 is DFQATT, CDR2 SNEGSKA (reference sequence). Written as DNA, the CDR3 is TGCAGTGCTAGCAGACGGACCAACGAGCAGTACTTC. Translated: CSASRRTNEQYF.

V gene TRBV19 combines with J gene TRBJ1-4; tentative D call: TRBD1 (5 bases). The CDR3 covers 15 residues. Germline-derived CDR1 and CDR2 are LNHDA and SQIVND (reference sequence). V lost 3 bases to trimming and J lost 2 bases, with 10 bases between them. CDR3 sequence reads: CASSMPGRTNEKLFF. CDR3 sequence (DNA): TGTGCCAGTAGTATGCCGGGACGGACTAATGAAAAACTGTTTTTT.

This clonotype was seen once. V and J are TRBV7-2 and TRBJ1-6; D uncertain. The CDR3 length is 11 residues. The V end was cut by 5 bases, the J end by 14 bases, with 10 bases between. The germline V gene has CDR1 SGHTA and CDR2 FQGNSA. Written as DNA, the CDR3 is TGTGCCAGCAGCGGATCTGGATCCCTCCACTTT. Translation: CASSGSGSLHF.

This sequence joins TRBV10-2 and TRBJ1-5; D remains unclear. This CDR3 has 15 residues. The ends were cut back, 0 bases at V and 3 bases at J, with 9 bases in the middle. CDR1 and CDR2 (germline): WSHSY, SAAADI. CDR3 protein: CASSESGRDNQPQHF. In nucleotides, the CDR3 is TGCGCCAGCAGTGAGTCGGGCAGAGACAATCAGCCCCAGCATTTT.

The chain recombines TRBV6-1 with TRBJ1-1; 7 nucleotides match TRBD1. CDR1 is MNHNS, CDR2 SASEGT, per germline. The CDR3 is 11 residues long. After removal of 5 bases from V and 11 bases from J, the junction contained 5 bases not matched to a gene. The CDR3, as DNA: TGTGCCAGCAGTTCCGACAGGGATGCTTTCTTT. Protein sequence: CASSSDRDAFF.

This clonotype has a handful of counts. The rearrangement joins TRBV12-3 or TRBV12-4 to TRBJ1-4, with a possible D match to TRBD1 (6 bases). The CDR3 is 13 residues long. V was trimmed by 7 bases and J by 11 bases, leaving 17 bases between them. CDR3 loop: CASTPTGWRKLFF. The CDR3 DNA reads as TGTGCCAGCACTCCGACAGGTTGGCGGAAACTGTTTTTT.